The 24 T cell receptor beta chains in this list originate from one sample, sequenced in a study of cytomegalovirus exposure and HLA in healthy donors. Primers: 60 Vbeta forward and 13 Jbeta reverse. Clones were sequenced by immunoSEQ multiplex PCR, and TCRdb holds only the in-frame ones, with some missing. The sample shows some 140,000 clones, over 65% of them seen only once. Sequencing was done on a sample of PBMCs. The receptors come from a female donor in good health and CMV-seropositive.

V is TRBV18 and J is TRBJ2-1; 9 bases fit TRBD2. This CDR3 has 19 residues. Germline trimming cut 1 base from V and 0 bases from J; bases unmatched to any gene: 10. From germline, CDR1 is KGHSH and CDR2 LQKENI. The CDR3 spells CASSPRRAGGTLSYNEQFF. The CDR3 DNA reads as TGTGCCAGCTCACCACGGCGGGCGGGGGGGACCCTCTCCTACAATGAGCAGTTCTTC.

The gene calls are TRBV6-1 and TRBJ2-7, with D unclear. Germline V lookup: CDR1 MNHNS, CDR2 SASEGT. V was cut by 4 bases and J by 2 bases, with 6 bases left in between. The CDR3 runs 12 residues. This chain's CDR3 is CASSADTYEQYF. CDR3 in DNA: TGTGCCAGCAGTGCAGATACCTACGAGCAGTACTTC.

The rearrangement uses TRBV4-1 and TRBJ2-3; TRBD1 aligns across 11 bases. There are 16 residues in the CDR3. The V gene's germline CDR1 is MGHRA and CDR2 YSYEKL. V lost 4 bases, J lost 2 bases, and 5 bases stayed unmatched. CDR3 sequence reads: CASSPRTGGPTDTQYF. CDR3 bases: TGCGCCAGCAGCCCCCGGACAGGGGGCCCCACAGATACGCAGTATTTT.

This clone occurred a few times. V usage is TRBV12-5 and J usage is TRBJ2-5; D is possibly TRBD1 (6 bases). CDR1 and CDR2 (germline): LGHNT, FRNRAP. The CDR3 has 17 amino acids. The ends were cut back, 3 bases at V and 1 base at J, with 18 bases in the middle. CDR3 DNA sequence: TGTGCTAGTGGTTTATCGACAGGCACAATGGGCCAAGAGACCCAGTACTTC. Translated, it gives CASGLSTGTMGQETQYF. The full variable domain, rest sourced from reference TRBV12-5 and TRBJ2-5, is DARVTQTPRHKVTEMGQEVTMRCQPILGHNTVFWYRQTMMQGLELLAYFRNRAPLDDSGMPKDRFSAEMPDATLATLKIQPSEPRDSAVYFCASGLSTGTMGQETQYFGPGTRLLVL.

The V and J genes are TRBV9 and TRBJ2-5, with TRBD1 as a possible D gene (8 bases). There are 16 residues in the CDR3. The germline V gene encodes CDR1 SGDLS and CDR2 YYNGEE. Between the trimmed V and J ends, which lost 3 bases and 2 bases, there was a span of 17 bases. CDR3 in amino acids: CASSGGEGTGQETQYF. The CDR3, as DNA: TGTGCCAGCAGCGGGGGGGAGGGGACAGGTCAAGAGACCCAGTACTTC.

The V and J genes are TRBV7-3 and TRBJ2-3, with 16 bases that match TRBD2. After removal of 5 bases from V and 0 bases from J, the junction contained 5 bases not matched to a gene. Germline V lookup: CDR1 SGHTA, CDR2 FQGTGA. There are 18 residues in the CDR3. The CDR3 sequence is CASSPGTSGGESTDTQYF. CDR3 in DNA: TGTGCCAGCAGCCCTGGGACTAGCGGGGGGGAGAGCACAGATACGCAGTATTTT.

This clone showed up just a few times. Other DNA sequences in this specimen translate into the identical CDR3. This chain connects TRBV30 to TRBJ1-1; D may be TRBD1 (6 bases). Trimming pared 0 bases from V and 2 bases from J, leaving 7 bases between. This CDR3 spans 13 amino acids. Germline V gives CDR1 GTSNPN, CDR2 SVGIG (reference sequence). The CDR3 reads CAWSVQGNTEAFF. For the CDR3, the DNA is TGTGCCTGGAGTGTACAGGGAAACACTGAAGCTTTCTTT.

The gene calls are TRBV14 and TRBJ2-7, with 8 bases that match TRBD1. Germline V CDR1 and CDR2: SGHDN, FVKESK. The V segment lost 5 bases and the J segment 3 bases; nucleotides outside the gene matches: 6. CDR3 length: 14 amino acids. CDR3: CASSLSQGGYEQYF. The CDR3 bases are TGTGCCAGCAGCTTATCACAGGGGGGCTACGAGCAGTACTTC.

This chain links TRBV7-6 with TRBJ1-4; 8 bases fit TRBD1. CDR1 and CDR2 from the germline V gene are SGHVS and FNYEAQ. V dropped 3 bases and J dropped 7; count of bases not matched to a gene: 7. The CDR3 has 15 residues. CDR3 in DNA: TGTGCCAGCAGCTTCGGACAGGGCGGCGCTGAAAAACTGTTTTTT. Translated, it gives CASSFGQGGAEKLFF.

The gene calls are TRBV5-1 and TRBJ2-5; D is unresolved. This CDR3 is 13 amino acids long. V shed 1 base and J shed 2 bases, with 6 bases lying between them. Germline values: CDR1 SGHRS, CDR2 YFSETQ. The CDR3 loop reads CASSLSLQETQYF. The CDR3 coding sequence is TGCGCCAGCAGCTTGAGTCTACAAGAGACCCAGTACTTC.

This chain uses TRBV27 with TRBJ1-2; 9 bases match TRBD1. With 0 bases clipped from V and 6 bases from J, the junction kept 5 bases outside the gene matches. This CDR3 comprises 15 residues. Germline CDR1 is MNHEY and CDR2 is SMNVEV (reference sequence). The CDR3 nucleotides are TGTGCCAGCAGTTTATCCCTGACAGGGGGTCATGGCTACACCTTC. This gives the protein CASSLSLTGGHGYTF.

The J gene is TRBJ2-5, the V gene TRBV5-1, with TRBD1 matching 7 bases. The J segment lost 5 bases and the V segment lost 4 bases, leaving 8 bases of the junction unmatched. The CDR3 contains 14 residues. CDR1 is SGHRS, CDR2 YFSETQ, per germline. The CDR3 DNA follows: TGCGCCAGCAGCCGGGACAGTAGCCAGGAGACCCAGTACTTC. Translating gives CASSRDSSQETQYF.

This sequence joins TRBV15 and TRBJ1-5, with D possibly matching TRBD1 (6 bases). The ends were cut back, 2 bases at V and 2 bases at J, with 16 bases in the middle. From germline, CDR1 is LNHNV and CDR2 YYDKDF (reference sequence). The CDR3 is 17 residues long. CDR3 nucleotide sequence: TGTGCCACCAGCAGAATCCAGGGGACGTGGGGCAATCAGCCCCAGCATTTT. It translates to CATSRIQGTWGNQPQHF.

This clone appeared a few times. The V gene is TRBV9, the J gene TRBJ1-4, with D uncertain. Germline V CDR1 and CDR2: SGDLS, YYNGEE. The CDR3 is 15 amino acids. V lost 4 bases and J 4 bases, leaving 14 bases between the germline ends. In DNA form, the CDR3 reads TGTGCCAGCAGCCCAAAAGACAAGAATAATGAAAAACTGTTTTTT. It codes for CASSPKDKNNEKLFF.

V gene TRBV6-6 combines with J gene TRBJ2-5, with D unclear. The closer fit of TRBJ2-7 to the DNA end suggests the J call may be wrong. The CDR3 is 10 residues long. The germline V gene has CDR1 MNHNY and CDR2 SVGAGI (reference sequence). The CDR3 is CASSDYEQYF. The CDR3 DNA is TGTGCCAGCAGCGACTACGAGCAGTACTTC.

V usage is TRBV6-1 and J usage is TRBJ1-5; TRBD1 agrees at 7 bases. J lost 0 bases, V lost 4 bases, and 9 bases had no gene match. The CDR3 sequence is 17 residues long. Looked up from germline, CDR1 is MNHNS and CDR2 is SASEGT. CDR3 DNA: TGTGCCAGCAGTGGTGAAGGACAGGCCCATAGCAATCAGCCCCAGCATTTT. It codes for CASSGEGQAHSNQPQHF.

CDR3 bases: TGTGCCAGCAGAAACCCGGGACAGGAAAATTCACCCCTCCACTTT. This gives the protein CASRNPGQENSPLHF. This rearrangement joins TRBV6-5 to TRBJ1-6; 8 bases agree with TRBD1. Losses at the gene ends were 6 bases for V and 7 bases for J; bases not matched to a gene: 8. Germline V CDR1 and CDR2: MNHEY, SVGAGI. The CDR3 runs to 15 residues.

The CDR3 region is CASNGWASGSTQQFF. In nucleotides, the CDR3 is TGTGCATCAAACGGGTGGGCTAGCGGGAGCACTCAGCAGTTCTTC. The V and J genes are TRBV19 and TRBJ2-1; 10 bases fit TRBD2. Germline V gene sequence: CDR1 LNHDA, CDR2 SQIVND (reference sequence). CDR3 size: 15 residues.

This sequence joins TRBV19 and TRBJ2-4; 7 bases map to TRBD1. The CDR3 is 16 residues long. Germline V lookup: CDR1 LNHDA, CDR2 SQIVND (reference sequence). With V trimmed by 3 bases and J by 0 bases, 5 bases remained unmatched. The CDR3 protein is CASSIARGIAKNIQYF. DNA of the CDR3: TGTGCCAGTAGTATTGCCAGGGGGATAGCCAAAAACATTCAGTACTTC.

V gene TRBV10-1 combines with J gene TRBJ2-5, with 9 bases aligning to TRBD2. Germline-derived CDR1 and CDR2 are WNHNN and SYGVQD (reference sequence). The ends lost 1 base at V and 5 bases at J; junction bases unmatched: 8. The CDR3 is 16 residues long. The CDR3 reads CASSEFSGGLRETQYF. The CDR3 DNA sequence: TGCGCCAGCAGTGAGTTTAGCGGGGGACTGCGGGAGACCCAGTACTTC.

The chain's CDR3 is CASSQDRDRGPIYNEQFF. The CDR3 nucleotides are TGTGCCAGCAGCCAAGACCGGGACAGGGGCCCGATCTACAATGAGCAGTTCTTC. The chain carries TRBV4-2 and TRBJ2-1; 10 nucleotides agree with TRBD1. The ends lost 0 bases at V and 3 bases at J; junction bases unmatched: 8. The CDR3 covers 18 residues. Germline lookup yields CDR1 LGHNA and CDR2 YNFKEQ.

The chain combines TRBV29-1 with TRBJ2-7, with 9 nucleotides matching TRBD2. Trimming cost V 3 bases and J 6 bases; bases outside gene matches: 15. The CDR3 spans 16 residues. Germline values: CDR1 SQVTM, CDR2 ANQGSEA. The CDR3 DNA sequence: TGCAGCGTTGAGGGAGCAGCGGGAGGAGAGTTGGGCGAGCAGTACTTC. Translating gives CSVEGAAGGELGEQYF.

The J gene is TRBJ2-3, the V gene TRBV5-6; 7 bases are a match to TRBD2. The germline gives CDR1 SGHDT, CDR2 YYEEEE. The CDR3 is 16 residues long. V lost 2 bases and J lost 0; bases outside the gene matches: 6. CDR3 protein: CASSFYPGGSTDTQYF. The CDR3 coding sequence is TGTGCCAGCAGCTTTTATCCGGGAGGAAGCACAGATACGCAGTATTTT.

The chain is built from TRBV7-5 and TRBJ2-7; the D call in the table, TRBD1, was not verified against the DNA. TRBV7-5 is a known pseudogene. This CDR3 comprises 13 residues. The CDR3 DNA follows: TGTGTCATCCACAAACCACAGGGGGACGAGCAGTACTTC. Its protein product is CVIHKPQGDEQYF.